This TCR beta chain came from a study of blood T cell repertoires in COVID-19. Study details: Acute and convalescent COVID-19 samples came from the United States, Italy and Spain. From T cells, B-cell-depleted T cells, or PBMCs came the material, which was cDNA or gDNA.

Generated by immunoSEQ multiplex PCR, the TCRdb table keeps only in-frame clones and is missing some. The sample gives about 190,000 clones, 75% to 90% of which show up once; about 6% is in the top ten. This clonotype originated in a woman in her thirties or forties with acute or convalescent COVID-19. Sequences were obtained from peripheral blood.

The CDR3 here is CASSTSRLLYSGNTIYF. CDR3 DNA: TGTGCCAGCAGCACTAGCAGGTTGCTCTACTCTGGAAACACCATATATTTT. The V gene is TRBV21-1, the J gene TRBJ1-3. TRBV21-1 is a known pseudogene. The CDR3 extends over 17 amino acids.